This T cell receptor (beta chain) is from a study of blood T cell repertoires in COVID-19. CDR3 size: 14 residues. V lost 1 base, J lost 0 bases, and 8 bases lay in between. Germline V gene sequence: CDR1 SGHRS, CDR2 YFSETQ. Sequencing used immunoSEQ multiplex PCR; TCRdb keeps in-frame clones, though not all of them. The table includes around 300,000 clones, approximately 92% detected once. The sequence came from a woman aged 30 to 39 with COVID-19, enrolled during active disease. This sequence joins TRBV5-1 and TRBJ2-7; D remains ambiguous. The source material was peripheral blood. CDR3 DNA sequence: TGCGCCAGCAGCTTGTCAGTTACCTCCTACGAGCAGTACTTC. Protein product: CASSLSVTSYEQYF.